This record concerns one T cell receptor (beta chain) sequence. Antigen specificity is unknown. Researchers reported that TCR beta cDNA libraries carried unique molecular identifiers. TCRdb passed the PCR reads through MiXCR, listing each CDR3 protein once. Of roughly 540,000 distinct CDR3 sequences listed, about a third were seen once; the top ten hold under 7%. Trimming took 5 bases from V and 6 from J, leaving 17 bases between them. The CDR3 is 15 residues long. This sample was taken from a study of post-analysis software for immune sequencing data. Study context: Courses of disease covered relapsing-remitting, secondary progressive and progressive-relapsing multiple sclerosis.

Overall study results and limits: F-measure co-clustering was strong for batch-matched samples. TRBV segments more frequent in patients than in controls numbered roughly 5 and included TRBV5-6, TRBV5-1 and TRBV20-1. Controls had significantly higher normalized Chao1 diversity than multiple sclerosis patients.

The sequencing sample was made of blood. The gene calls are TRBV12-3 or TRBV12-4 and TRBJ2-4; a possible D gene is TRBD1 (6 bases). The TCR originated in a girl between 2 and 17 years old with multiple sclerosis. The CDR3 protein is CASSPLQGLTNIQYF. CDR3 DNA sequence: TGTGCCAGCAGTCCTCTACAGGGCCTGACAAACATTCAGTACTTC.